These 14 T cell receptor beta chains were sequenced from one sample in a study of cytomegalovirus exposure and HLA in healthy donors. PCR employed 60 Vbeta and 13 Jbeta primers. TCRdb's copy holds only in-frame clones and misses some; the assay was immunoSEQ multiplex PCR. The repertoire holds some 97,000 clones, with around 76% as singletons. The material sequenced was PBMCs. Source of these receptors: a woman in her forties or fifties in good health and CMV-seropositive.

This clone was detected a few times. DNA of the CDR3: TGTGCCAGCAGTTCCACTAGCGGGGGGTACTACAATGAGCAGTTCTTC. It translates to CASSSTSGGYYNEQFF. This chain connects TRBV6-5 to TRBJ2-1; 12 nucleotides match TRBD2. V shed 4 bases and J 3 bases; nucleotides not matched to a gene: 4. This CDR3 contains 16 residues. Per the germline V gene, CDR1 is MNHEY and CDR2 is SVGAGI.

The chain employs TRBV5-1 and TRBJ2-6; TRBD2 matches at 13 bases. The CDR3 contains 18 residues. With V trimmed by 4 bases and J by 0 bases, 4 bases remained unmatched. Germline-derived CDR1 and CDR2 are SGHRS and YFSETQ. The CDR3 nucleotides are TGCGCCAGCAGCCCCGGGACTAGCGGGAACTCTGGGGCCAACGTCCTGACTTTC. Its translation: CASSPGTSGNSGANVLTF.

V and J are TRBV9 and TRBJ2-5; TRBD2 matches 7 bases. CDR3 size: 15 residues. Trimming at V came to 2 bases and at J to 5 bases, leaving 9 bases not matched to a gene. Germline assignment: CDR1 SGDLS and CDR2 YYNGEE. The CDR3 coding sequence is TGTGCCAGCAGCGTTGGCGGGGGAAACGCCGAGACCCAGTACTTC. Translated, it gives CASSVGGGNAETQYF.

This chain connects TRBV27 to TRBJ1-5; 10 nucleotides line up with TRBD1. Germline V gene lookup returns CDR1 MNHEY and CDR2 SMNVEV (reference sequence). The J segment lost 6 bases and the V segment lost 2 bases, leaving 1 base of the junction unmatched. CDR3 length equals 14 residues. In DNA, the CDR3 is TGTGCCAGCAGTTTAGGACAGGGGGGTCAGCCCCAGCATTTT. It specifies CASSLGQGGQPQHF.

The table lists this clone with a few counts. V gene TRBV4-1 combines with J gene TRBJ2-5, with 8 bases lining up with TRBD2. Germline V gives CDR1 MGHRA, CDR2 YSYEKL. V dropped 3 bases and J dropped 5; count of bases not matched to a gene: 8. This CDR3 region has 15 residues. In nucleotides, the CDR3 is TGCGCCAGCAGCCAGTTAGCGGGGTCTTCCGAGACCCAGTACTTC. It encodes CASSQLAGSSETQYF.

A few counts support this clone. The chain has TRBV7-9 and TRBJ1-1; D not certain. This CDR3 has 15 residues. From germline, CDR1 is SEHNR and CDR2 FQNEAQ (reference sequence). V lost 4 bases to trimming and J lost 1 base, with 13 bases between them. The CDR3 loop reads CASSSLSTANTEAFF. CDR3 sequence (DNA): TGTGCCAGCAGCTCCCTTTCTACAGCGAACACTGAAGCTTTCTTT.

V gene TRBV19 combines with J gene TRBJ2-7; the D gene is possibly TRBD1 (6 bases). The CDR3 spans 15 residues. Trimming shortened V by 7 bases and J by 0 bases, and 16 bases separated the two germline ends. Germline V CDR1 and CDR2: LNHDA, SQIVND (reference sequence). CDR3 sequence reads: CASTTRGGVSYEQYF. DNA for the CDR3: TGTGCCAGTACCACACGAGGGGGAGTCTCCTACGAGCAGTACTTC.

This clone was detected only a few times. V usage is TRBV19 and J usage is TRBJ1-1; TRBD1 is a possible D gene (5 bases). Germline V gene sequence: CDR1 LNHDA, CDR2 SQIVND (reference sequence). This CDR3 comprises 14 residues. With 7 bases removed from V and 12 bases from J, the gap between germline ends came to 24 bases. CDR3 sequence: CASNPGEGRFYTFF. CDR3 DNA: TGTGCCAGTAACCCGGGGGAAGGCAGGTTTTATACTTTCTTT.

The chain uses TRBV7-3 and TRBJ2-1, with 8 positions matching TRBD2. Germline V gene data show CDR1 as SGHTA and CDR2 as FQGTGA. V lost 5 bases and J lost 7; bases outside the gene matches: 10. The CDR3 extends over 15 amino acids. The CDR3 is CASSLGLGGENEQFF. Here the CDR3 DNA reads TGTGCCAGCAGCCTGGGACTAGGGGGGGAGAATGAGCAGTTCTTC. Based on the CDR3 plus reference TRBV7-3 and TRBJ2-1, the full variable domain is GAGVSQTPSNKVTEKGKYVELRCDPISGHTALYWYRQSLGQGPEFLIYFQGTGAADDSGLPNDRFFAVRPEGSVSTLKIQRTERGDSAVYLCASSLGLGGENEQFFGPGTRLTVL.

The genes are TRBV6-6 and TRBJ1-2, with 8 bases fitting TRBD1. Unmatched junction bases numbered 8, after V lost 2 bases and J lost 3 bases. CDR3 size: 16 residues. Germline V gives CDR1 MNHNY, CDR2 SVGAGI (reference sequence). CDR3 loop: CASSYRSQGGDYGYTF. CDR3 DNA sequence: TGTGCCAGCAGTTACCGCTCACAGGGGGGAGACTATGGCTACACCTTC.

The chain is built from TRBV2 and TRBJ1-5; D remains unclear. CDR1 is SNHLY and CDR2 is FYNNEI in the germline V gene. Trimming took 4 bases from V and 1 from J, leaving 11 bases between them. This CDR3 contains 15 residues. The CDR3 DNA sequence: TGTGCCAGCAGTGTAGCCCGTACAAGCAATCAGCCCCAGCATTTT. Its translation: CASSVARTSNQPQHF.

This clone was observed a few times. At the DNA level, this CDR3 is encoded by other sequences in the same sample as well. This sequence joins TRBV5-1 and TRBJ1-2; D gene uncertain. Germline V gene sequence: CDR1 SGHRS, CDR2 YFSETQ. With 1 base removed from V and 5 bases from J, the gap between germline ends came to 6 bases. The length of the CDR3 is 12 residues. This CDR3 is CASSLRGYGYTF. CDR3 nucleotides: TGCGCCAGCAGCTTGCGGGGATATGGCTACACCTTC.

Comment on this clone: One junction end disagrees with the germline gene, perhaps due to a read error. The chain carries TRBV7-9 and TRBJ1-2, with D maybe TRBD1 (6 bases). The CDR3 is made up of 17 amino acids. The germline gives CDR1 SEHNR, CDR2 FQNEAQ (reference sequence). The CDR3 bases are TGTTCCAGCAGCTCCACCTCCGGGGGGGCCAGGCTGAATGGCTACACCTTC. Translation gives CSSSSTSGGARLNGYTF.

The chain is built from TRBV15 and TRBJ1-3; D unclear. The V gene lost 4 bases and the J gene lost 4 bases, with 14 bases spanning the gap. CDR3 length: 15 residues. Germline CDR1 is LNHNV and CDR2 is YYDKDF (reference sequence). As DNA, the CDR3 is TGTGCCACCAGCAAGAGGGCAACCTTAGGAAACACCATATATTTT. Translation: CATSKRATLGNTIYF. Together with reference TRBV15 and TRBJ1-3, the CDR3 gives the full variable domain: DAMVIQNPRYQVTQFGKPVTLSCSQTLNHNVMYWYQQKSSQAPKLLFHYYDKDFNNEADTPDNFQSRRPNTSFCFLDIRSPGLGDTAMYLCATSKRATLGNTIYFGEGSWLTVV.